Listed below are T cell receptor beta chains from one sample, sequenced in a study of shared clonotypes between healthy human individuals. Sequencing was performed with immunoSEQ multiplex PCR; in TCRdb, only in-frame clones are kept and a portion is missing. Among more than 850,000 clones listed, around 82% were seen once. Sequenced input: memory CD4+ T cells from PBMCs. These receptors were taken from a man aged 18 to 29 in good health. Some clones in this sample may be carry-over from other donors' samples. The CDR3 runs from the conserved cysteine through the conserved F or W. A D gene is named only where the DNA matches it firmly. Where a row states a size, it is once, few, many or the class of an expanded clone; other rows omit it.

>NA|TRBJ2-3|TRBD1|TRBV11-2
CASSLGQGLRTDTQYF
TGTGCCAGCAGCTTAGGACAGGGGTTGCGCACAGATACGCAGTATTTT
>NA|TRBJ2-5|NA|TRBV7-9
CASSLMSSETLDF
TGTGCCAGCAGCTTAATGTCTTCGGAGACCCTTGACTTC
>NA|TRBJ1-5|TRBD1|TRBV2
CASSGGQGRNQPQHF
TGTGCCAGCAGTGGGGGACAGGGAAGAAATCAGCCCCAGCATTTT
>once|TRBJ1-1|TRBD1|TRBV15
CATSTGTGSPTEAFF
TGTGCCACCAGCACAGGGACAGGGAGTCCAACTGAAGCTTTCTTT
>NA|TRBJ2-5|NA|TRBV11-2
CASSFGSQETQYF
TGTGCCAGCAGCTTCGGCAGTCAAGAGACCCAGTACTTC
>NA|TRBJ2-2|NA|TRBV5-1
CASSFGDGGELFF
TGCGCCAGCAGCTTCGGGGACGGCGGGGAGCTGTTTTTT
>NA|TRBJ1-3|NA|TRBV30
CAWSVLKSGNTIYF
TGTGCCTGGAGTGTACTTAAGTCTGGAAACACCATATATTTT
>NA|TRBJ1-1|NA|TRBV27
CASSLRTEGSEAFF
TGTGCCAGCAGTTTAAGGACGGAAGGCTCTGAAGCTTTCTTT
>NA|TRBJ2-1|NA|TRBV19
CASSTGGYNEQFF
TGTGCCAGTTCGACAGGTGGATACAATGAGCAGTTCTTC
>NA|TRBJ2-7|TRBD2|TRBV15
CATSRDQGEGYEQYF
TGTGCCACCAGCAGAGATCAAGGGGAGGGATACGAGCAGTACTTC
>NA|TRBJ1-6|NA|TRBV2
CASSRVSPLHF
TGTGCCAGCAGCAGAGTGTCGCCCCTCCACTTT
>NA|TRBJ1-1|TRBD1|TRBV18
CASSPGTAVNTEAFF
TGTGCCAGCTCACCAGGGACAGCGGTGAACACTGAAGCTTTCTTT
>NA|TRBJ2-3|NA|TRBV19
CASSIGSSTDTQYF
TGTGCCAGTAGTATAGGGTCTAGCACAGATACGCAGTATTTT
>NA|TRBJ2-7|TRBD1|TRBV5-4
CASSSDRGQQYF
TGTGCCAGCAGCTCGGACAGGGGCCAGCAGTACTTC
>NA|TRBJ2-6|NA|TRBV6-6
CASSYGVGANVLTF
TGTGCCAGCAGTTACGGGGTTGGGGCCAACGTCCTGACTTTC
>once|TRBJ2-7|NA|TRBV5-6
CASSFGYPQAQQYF
TGTGCCAGCAGCTTCGGGTACCCACAGGCACAACAGTACTTC
>few|TRBJ2-7|NA|TRBV6-5
CASSRPGLGTYEQYF
TGTGCCAGCAGTAGACCGGGGCTAGGCACCTACGAGCAGTACTTC
>NA|TRBJ2-4|NA|TRBV5-4
CASSLPTSPIQYF
TGTGCCAGCAGCTTGCCGACTAGTCCTATTCAGTACTTC
>NA|TRBJ1-3|NA|TRBV11-1
CASSAGQPGNTIYF
TGTGCCAGCAGCGCCGGACAGCCTGGAAACACCATATATTTT
>NA|TRBJ2-7|TRBD1|TRBV15
CATSRGPGQGYEQYF
TGTGCCACCAGCAGAGGTCCGGGACAGGGTTACGAGCAGTACTTC
>once|TRBJ1-2|TRBD1|TRBV25-1
CASSEMSGGNGYTF
TGTGCCAGCAGTGAAATGTCAGGGGGTAATGGCTACACCTTC
>once|TRBJ2-3|NA|TRBV7-3
CASSLRQGGTDTQYF
TGTGCCAGCAGCTTAAGGCAGGGTGGCACAGATACGCAGTATTTT
>few|TRBJ2-7|NA|TRBV25-1
CASSRRSTYEQYF
TGTGCCAGCAGCCGACGATCTACCTACGAGCAGTACTTC
>NA|TRBJ1-2|NA|TRBV23-1
CASSPRKNYGYTF
TGCGCCAGCAGTCCTAGAAAGAACTATGGCTACACCTTC
>NA|TRBJ1-4|NA|TRBV2
CASGVGQREKLFF
TGTGCCAGCGGGGTGGGCCAGAGGGAAAAACTGTTTTTT
>NA|TRBJ2-6|NA|TRBV28
CASSYARAKSSGANVLTF
TGTGCCAGCAGTTACGCGAGGGCAAAGAGCTCTGGGGCCAACGTCCTGACTTTC
>NA|TRBJ2-4|NA|TRBV11-2
CASSRDGRNIQYF
TGTGCCAGCAGCCGGGACGGGAGAAACATTCAGTACTTC
>NA|TRBJ2-2|NA|TRBV18
CASSAIPGQNTGELFF
TGTGCCAGCTCAGCCATACCGGGACAGAACACCGGGGAGCTGTTTTTT
>NA|TRBJ2-7|NA|TRBV4-3
CASSQPSLKPYEQYF
TGCGCCAGCAGCCAACCTAGCCTAAAACCCTACGAGCAGTACTTC
>many|TRBJ2-3|NA|TRBV11-2
CASSLGELSTQYF
TGTGCCAGCAGCTTAGGGGAGCTGAGTACGCAGTATTTT
>once|TRBJ1-4|NA|TRBV30
CAWSVSRVGTNEKLFF
TGTGCCTGGAGTGTAAGCAGGGTGGGGACTAATGAAAAACTGTTTTTT
>NA|TRBJ1-5|TRBD1|TRBV10-1
CASSSGQGTDSSGQPQHF
TGCGCCAGCAGTTCCGGACAGGGGACTGATAGTAGTGGTCAGCCCCAGCATTTT
>NA|TRBJ2-2|TRBD1|TRBV27
CASSPWDRGAGELFF
TGTGCCAGCAGTCCGTGGGACAGGGGGGCCGGGGAGCTGTTTTTT
>NA|TRBJ1-5|NA|TRBV2
CASSDWTGNQPQHF
TGTGCCAGCAGTGACTGGACGGGTAATCAGCCCCAGCATTTT
>NA|TRBJ2-7|NA|TRBV5-1
CASRGSTGTYEQYF
TGCGCCAGCAGGGGGTCGACTGGGACCTACGAGCAGTACTTC
>NA|TRBJ2-3|TRBD1|TRBV27
CASTYRGPGTDTQYF
TGTGCCAGCACGTACAGGGGGCCGGGCACAGATACGCAGTATTTT
>NA|TRBJ2-1|TRBD2|TRBV5-4
CASSLGHPAGGNEQFF
TGTGCCAGCAGCCTTGGTCACCCAGCGGGAGGGAATGAGCAGTTCTTC
>once|TRBJ2-3|TRBD2|TRBV18
CASSPAGSGSAGTQYF
TGTGCCAGCTCACCGGCGGGTAGCGGGAGTGCGGGTACGCAGTATTTT
>NA|TRBJ2-5|TRBD1|TRBV5-6
CASSLGQGATQYF
TGTGCCAGCAGCTTAGGGCAGGGGGCGACCCAGTACTTC
>NA|TRBJ2-2|NA|TRBV18
CASSPGVGTGELFF
TGTGCCAGCTCACCAGGGGTTGGAACCGGGGAGCTGTTTTTT
>NA|TRBJ2-5|NA|TRBV25-1
CASSEYGGGPGETQYF
TGTGCCAGCAGTGAATACGGGGGAGGTCCTGGAGAGACCCAGTACTTC
>NA|TRBJ2-2|TRBD2|TRBV10-2
CASLIAGGTGELFF
TGCGCCAGCCTGATCGCGGGAGGCACCGGGGAGCTGTTTTTT
>NA|TRBJ2-7|NA|TRBV28
CATWGGGVYYEQYF
TGTGCCACCTGGGGAGGCGGGGTCTATTACGAGCAGTACTTC
>few|TRBJ1-2|TRBD1|TRBV7-2
CASSTDRRLGYTF
TGTGCCAGCAGCACGGACAGGCGACTTGGCTACACCTTC
>NA|TRBJ1-1|NA|TRBV10-3
CAISAAGRGMNTEAFF
TGTGCCATCAGTGCGGCAGGACGGGGCATGAACACTGAAGCTTTCTTT
>NA|TRBJ2-2|NA|TRBV5-4
CASSGWGSRDSGELFF
TGTGCCAGCTCAGGGTGGGGGTCCAGGGATTCCGGGGAGCTGTTTTTT